This record concerns one T cell receptor (beta chain) sequence. Its antigen remains unidentified. Sequenced by immunoSEQ multiplex PCR; TCRdb stores in-frame clones only, minus some. The sample lists about 49,000 clones, roughly three quarters occurring once. The record originates from a study of T cell responses to AZD1222 COVID-19 vaccine. Study conclusions and caveats: Along spike, vaccine-associated CD4 TCRs were found throughout, with dominance at 160-218 and 743-854. Targeting of unmutated variant regions was reportedly seen in nearly half of spike-specific TCRs. Seropositive AZD1222 recipients at baseline numbered only five to seven. Receipt of two AZD1222 doses was followed by a rise in Spike-specific TCR breadth and depth.

The germline CDR1 and CDR2 sequences are MNHEY and SVGAGI. V was clipped by 2 bases and J by 2 bases, with 7 bases between them. The CDR3 contains 14 residues. The chain recombines TRBV6-5 with TRBJ1-5; maybe TRBD1 (5 bases). The specimen comprised peripheral blood, sampled on day 0 of MenACWY control vaccination. The source of this sequence is an adult in good health. The CDR3 nucleotides read TGTGCCAGCAGTTACCAGGGTGGCAATCAGCCCCAGCATTTT. Translating gives CASSYQGGNQPQHF.